This T cell receptor beta chain was profiled in a study of blood T cell repertoires in COVID-19. Study background: The United States, Italy and Spain were the sources of the acute and convalescent COVID-19 samples.

The ends were cut back, 2 bases at V and 3 bases at J, with 11 bases in the middle. Germline-derived CDR1 and CDR2 are SNHLY and FYNNEI. CDR3 length equals 15 residues. The protocol was immunoSEQ multiplex PCR, while the TCRdb copy is restricted to in-frame clones and leaves out a portion. The repertoire holds about 320,000 clones, with approximately 88% as singletons. Participants reported their clinical history, and cohort assignment relied on those reports. Recovered status applied to Cohort 3 donors who had two consecutive negative PCRs. It also applied to those with clearance or with symptom resolution.

The specimen was PBMCs or T cells enriched from blood (not recorded which). The chain carries TRBV2 and TRBJ1-5; no clear D gene. The source is a man younger than 40 who had recovered from COVID-19. The CDR3 region has the DNA TGTGCCAGCAGTGAATGGCTCGGAGCCAATCAGCCCCAGCATTTT. Protein: CASSEWLGANQPQHF.